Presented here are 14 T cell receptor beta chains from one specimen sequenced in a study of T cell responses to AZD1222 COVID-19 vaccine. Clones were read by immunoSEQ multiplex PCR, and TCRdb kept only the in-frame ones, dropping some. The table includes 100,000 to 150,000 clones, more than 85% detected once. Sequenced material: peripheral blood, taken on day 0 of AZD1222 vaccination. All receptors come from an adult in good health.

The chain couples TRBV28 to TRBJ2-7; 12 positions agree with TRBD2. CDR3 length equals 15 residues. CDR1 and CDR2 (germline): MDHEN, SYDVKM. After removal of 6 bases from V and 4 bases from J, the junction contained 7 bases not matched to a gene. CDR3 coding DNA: TGTGCCAGCAGATCCGGCGGGACTAGCGGGTACGAGCAGTACTTC. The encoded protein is CASRSGGTSGYEQYF.

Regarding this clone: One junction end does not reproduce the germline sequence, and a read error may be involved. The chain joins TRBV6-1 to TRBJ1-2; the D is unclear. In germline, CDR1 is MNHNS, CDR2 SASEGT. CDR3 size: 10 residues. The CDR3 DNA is TGTGCCAGCAGTGAAGGAGGACCAAGCTTC. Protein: CASSEGGPSF.

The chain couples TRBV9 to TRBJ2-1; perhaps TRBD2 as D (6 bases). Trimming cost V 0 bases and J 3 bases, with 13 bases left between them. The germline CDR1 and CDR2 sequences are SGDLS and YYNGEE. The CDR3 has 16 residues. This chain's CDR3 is CASSVVSWGDYNEQFF. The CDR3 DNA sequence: TGTGCCAGCAGCGTAGTCAGCTGGGGGGACTACAATGAGCAGTTCTTC. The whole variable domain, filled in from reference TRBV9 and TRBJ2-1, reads DSGVTQTPKHLITATGQRVTLRCSPRSGDLSVYWYQQSLDQGLQFLIQYYNGEERAKGNILERFSAQQFPDLHSELNLSSLELGDSALYFCASSVVSWGDYNEQFFGPGTRLTVL.

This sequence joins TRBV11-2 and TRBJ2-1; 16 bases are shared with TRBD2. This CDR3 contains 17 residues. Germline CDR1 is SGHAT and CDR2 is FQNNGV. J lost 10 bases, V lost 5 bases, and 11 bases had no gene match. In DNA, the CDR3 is TGTGCCAGCAGCGGTTGGGGGACTAGCGGGAGGGTGGACGAGCAGTTCTTC. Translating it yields CASSGWGTSGRVDEQFF.

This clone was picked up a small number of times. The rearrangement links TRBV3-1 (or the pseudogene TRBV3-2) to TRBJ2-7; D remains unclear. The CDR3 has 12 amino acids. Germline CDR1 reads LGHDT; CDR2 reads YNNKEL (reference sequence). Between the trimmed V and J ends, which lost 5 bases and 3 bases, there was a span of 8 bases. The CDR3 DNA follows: TGTGCCAGCAGCGCAAGGTACTACGAGCAGTACTTC. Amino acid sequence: CASSARYYEQYF.

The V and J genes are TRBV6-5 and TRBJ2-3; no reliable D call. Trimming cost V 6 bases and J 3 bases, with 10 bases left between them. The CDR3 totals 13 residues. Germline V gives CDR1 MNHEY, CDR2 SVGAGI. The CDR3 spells CASRNRLTDTQYF. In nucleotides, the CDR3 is TGTGCCAGCAGGAATAGGCTTACAGATACGCAGTATTTT.

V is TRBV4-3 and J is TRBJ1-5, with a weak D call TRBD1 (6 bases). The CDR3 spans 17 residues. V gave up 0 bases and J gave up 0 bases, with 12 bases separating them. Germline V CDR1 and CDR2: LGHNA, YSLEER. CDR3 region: CASSQDTGISSNQPQHF. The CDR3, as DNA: TGCGCCAGCAGCCAAGATACAGGGATCTCTAGCAATCAGCCCCAGCATTTT.

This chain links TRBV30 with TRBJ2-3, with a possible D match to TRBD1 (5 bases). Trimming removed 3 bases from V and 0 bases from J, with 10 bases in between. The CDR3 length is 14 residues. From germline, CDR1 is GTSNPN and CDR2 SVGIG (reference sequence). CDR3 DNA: TGTGCCTGGAGCCCGCAGGGTAGCACAGATACGCAGTATTTT. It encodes CAWSPQGSTDTQYF. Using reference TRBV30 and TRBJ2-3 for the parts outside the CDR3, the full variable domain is SQTIHQWPATLVQPVGSPLSLECTVEGTSNPNLYWYRQAAGRGLQLLFYSVGIGQISSEVPQNLSASRPQDRQFILSSKKLLLSDSGFYLCAWSPQGSTDTQYFGPGTRLTVL.

In DNA form, the CDR3 reads TGTGCCAGCGCACAGGGGTATGGCTACACCTTC. Its protein is CASAQGYGYTF. This chain uses TRBV18 with TRBJ1-2; 7 nucleotides line up with TRBD1. The CDR3 runs to 11 residues. The ends lost 8 bases at V and 5 bases at J; junction bases unmatched: 2. CDR1 and CDR2 from the germline V gene are KGHSH and LQKENI.

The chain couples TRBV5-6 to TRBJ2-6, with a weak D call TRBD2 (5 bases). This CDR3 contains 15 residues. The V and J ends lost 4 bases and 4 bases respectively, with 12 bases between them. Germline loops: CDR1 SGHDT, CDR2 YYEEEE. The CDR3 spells CASSERVSGANVLTF. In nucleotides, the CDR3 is TGTGCCAGCAGCGAGAGGGTTTCCGGGGCCAACGTCCTGACTTTC.

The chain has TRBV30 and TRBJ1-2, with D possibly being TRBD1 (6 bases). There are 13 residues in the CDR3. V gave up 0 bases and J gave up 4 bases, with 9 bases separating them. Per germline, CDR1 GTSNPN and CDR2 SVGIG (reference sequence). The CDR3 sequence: CAWSVEGGYGYTF. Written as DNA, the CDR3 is TGTGCCTGGAGTGTAGAGGGGGGCTATGGCTACACCTTC.

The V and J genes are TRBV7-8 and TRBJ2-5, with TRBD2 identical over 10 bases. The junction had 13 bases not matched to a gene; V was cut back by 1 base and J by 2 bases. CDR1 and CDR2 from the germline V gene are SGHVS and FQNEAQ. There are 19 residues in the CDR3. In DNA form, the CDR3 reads TGTGCCAGCAGCTTAGAATGGCTAGCGGGAGATGTGTGGCAAGAGACCCAGTACTTC. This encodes CASSLEWLAGDVWQETQYF.

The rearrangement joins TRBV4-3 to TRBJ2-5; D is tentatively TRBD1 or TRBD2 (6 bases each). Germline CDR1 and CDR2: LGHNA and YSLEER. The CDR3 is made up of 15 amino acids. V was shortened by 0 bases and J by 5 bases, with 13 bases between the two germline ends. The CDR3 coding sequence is TGCGCCAGCAGCCAAGATGGTACAGGGAGGGAGACCCAGTACTTC. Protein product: CASSQDGTGRETQYF.

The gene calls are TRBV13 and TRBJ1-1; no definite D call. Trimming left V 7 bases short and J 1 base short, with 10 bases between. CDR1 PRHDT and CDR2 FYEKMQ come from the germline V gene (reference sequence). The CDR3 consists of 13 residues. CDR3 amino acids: CASTGRGNTEAFF. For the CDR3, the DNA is TGTGCCAGCACCGGACGGGGGAACACTGAAGCTTTCTTT.